The 10 T cell receptor beta chains below come from one sample, sequenced in a study of blood T cell repertoires in COVID-19. Profiling relied on immunoSEQ multiplex PCR, and the TCRdb table lists in-frame clones only, not all of them. The sample records roughly 300,000 clones, 85% being singletons. The material sequenced was peripheral blood. These receptors all stem from a human donor in a cohort sampled during active COVID-19.

This clone has only a few counts. CDR3 bases: TGCGCCAGCAGCTTGGGTGGACAGGGGTTTTCGGAGCAGTACTTC. Its protein is CASSLGGQGFSEQYF. The chain links TRBV5-1 to TRBJ2-7; 9 positions agree with TRBD1. V was clipped by 0 bases and J by 7 bases; unmatched bases: 8. Germline CDR1 SGHRS, CDR2 YFSETQ. The CDR3 contains 15 residues.

The chain uses TRBV14 and TRBJ2-7; maybe TRBD1 (6 bases). CDR1 SGHDN and CDR2 FVKESK come from the germline V gene. The germline V and J ends were trimmed by 6 bases and 6 bases, with 15 bases remaining between them. This CDR3 has 13 residues. CDR3 loop: CASSNRQASEQYF. The CDR3, as DNA: TGTGCCAGCAGTAACAGACAGGCGAGCGAGCAGTACTTC.

The chain is built from TRBV19 and TRBJ2-7, with D perhaps TRBD2 (5 bases). The CDR3 totals 14 residues. Trimming left V 8 bases short and J 7 bases short, with 21 bases between. Looked up from germline, CDR1 is LNHDA and CDR2 is SQIVND (reference sequence). The CDR3 DNA follows: TGTGCCAGTGCCCCAGGACCGGATGGGAGAGAGCAGTACTTC. Translation gives CASAPGPDGREQYF.

The CDR3 is CASSRRGGSRADTQYF. For the CDR3, the DNA is TGTGCCAGCAGCCGTCGGGGCGGGAGTAGGGCAGATACGCAGTATTTT. This chain joins TRBV11-2 and TRBJ2-3; 7 bases are a match to TRBD2. The CDR3 is 16 amino acids. Germline V CDR1 and CDR2: SGHAT, FQNNGV. V trimming: 5 bases; J trimming: 4 bases; junction bases outside the gene matches: 12. The whole variable domain, filled in from reference TRBV11-2 and TRBJ2-3, reads EAGVAQSPRYKIIEKRQSVAFWCNPISGHATLYWYQQILGQGPKLLIQFQNNGVVDDSQLPKDRFSAERLKGVDSTLKIQPAKLEDSAVYLCASSRRGGSRADTQYFGPGTRLTVL.

V usage is TRBV6-5 and J usage is TRBJ1-2, with no clear D. The CDR3 consists of 13 residues. Germline V gene lookup returns CDR1 MNHEY and CDR2 SVGAGI. The V and J ends lost 5 bases and 3 bases respectively, with 10 bases between them. The CDR3 region is CASSLRMDYGYTF. The DNA for the CDR3 is TGTGCCAGCAGTCTGAGGATGGACTATGGCTACACCTTC.

The genes are TRBV19 and TRBJ1-1; 7 bases line up with TRBD1. CDR1 and CDR2 from the germline V gene are LNHDA and SQIVND (reference sequence). V was clipped by 8 bases and J by 7 bases; unmatched bases: 22. This CDR3 contains 17 residues. CDR3: CASFYGLTGRNRGEAFF. The CDR3 DNA reads as TGTGCCAGTTTTTACGGATTGACAGGGAGAAACCGGGGTGAAGCTTTCTTT.

This rearrangement joins TRBV19 to TRBJ1-1, with 11 bases lining up with TRBD1. CDR1 LNHDA and CDR2 SQIVND come from the germline V gene (reference sequence). J lost 1 base, V lost 7 bases, and 8 bases had no gene match. This CDR3 is built from 16 residues. The CDR3 nucleotides are TGTGCCAGTATTACCGGGACAGGGGGGTCGAACACTGAAGCTTTCTTT. Translated: CASITGTGGSNTEAFF.

The rearrangement links TRBV30 to TRBJ2-7, with 9 bases fitting TRBD2. There are 14 residues in the CDR3. V was pared by 0 bases and J by 5 bases, with 5 bases of the junction left unmatched. Germline lookup yields CDR1 GTSNPN and CDR2 SVGIG (reference sequence). Here the CDR3 reads CAWSVGSGSHEQYF. In DNA, the CDR3 is TGTGCCTGGAGTGTAGGTAGCGGGAGCCACGAGCAGTACTTC.

This chain uses TRBV6-5 with TRBJ1-1; 7 nucleotides line up with TRBD1. The length of the CDR3 is 14 residues. Germline V gives CDR1 MNHEY, CDR2 SVGAGI. V lost 6 bases and J lost 3; bases outside the gene matches: 7. The CDR3 is CASRGGQSYTEAFF. The CDR3, as DNA: TGTGCCAGCAGGGGGGGACAGAGCTACACTGAAGCTTTCTTT.

This clone has only one observation. The chain links TRBV28 to TRBJ2-7; the D gene is possibly TRBD1 (6 bases). In germline, CDR1 is MDHEN, CDR2 SYDVKM. The V and J ends lost 7 bases and 5 bases respectively, with 21 bases between them. CDR3 length: 15 amino acids. The CDR3 DNA reads as TGTGCCAGCACTAGGGTGGGGACATCGGCCAACGAGCAGTACTTC. The encoded protein is CASTRVGTSANEQYF.